Only a few counts were recorded for the clone carrying this T cell receptor beta chain. The entry originates in a study of blood T cell repertoires in COVID-19. Study-level information: Samples of COVID-19 (acute and convalescent) were obtained from the United States, Italy and Spain. The cDNA or gDNA used as material had been derived from T cells, B-cell-depleted T cells, or PBMCs.

The ends were cut back, 4 bases at V and 0 bases at J, with 13 bases in the middle. Germline V gene lookup returns CDR1 LNHDA and CDR2 SQIVND (reference sequence). The CDR3 runs 15 residues. Authors' analysis steps: Reference gene primer amplification in the assay estimated nucleated cell counts. TCRdb's table, derived via immunoSEQ multiplex PCR, lists solely in-frame clones and lacks some. That table gives V, J and clone size, and the DNA gave D and trimming. The data hold 100,000 or so clones, with about four fifths observed a single time. V gene TRBV19 combines with J gene TRBJ2-7, with D perhaps matching TRBD2 (5 bases). This receptor was obtained from a human donor in a cohort sampled during active COVID-19. What was sequenced was peripheral blood. In DNA, the CDR3 is TGTGCCAGTAGTACCCTCGCGGGCCCCTCCTACGAGCAGTACTTC. Encoded protein: CASSTLAGPSYEQYF.